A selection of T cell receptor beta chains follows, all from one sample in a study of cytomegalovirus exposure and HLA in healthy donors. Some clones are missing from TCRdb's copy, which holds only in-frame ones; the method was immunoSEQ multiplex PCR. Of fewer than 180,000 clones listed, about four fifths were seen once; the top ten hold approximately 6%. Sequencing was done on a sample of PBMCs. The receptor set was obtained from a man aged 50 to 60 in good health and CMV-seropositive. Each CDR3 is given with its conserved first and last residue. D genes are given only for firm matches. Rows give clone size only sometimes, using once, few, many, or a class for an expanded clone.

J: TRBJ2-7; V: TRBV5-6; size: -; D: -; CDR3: CASSYPLREQYF
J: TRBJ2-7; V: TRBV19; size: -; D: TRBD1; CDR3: CASSIQQGSYEQYF
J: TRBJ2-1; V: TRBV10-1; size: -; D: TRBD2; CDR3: CASSHSGLAGNYNEQFF
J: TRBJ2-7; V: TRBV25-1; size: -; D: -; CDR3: CASSQSGSSYEQYF
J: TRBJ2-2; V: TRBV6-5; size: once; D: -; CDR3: CASSYGEDPGELFF
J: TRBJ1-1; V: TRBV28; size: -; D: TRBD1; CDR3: CASGLQGPMNTEAFF
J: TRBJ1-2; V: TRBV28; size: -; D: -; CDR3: CASSLFPRPLYTF
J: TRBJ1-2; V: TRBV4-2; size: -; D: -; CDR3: CASSQAFQYGYTF
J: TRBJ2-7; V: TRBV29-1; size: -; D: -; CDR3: CSVLATYEQYF
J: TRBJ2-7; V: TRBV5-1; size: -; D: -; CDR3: CASSLAAGAVYEQYF
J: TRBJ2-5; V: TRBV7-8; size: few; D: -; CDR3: CASSQTGQRKGTQYF
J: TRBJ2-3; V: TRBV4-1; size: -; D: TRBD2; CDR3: CASSQVGSGTTDTQYF
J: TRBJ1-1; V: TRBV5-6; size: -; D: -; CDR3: CASSLAGNTEAFF
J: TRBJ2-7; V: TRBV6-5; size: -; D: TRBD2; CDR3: CASSVTSGRHEQYF
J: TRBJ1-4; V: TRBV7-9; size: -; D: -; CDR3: CASSSGGGDEKLFF
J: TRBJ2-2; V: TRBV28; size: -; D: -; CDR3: CASIPPGNTGELFF
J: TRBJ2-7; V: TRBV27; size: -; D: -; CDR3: CASRPDRARGNEQYF
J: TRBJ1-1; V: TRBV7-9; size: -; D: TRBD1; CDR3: CASSGRGWHTEAFF
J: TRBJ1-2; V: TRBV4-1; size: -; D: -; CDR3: CASSPSEGVNYGYTF
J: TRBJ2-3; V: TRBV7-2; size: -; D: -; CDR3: CASSGVANTDTQYF
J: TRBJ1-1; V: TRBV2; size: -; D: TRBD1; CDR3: CASSNPGTGGHMNTEAFF
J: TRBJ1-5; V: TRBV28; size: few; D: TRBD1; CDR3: CASWDRGFQPQHF
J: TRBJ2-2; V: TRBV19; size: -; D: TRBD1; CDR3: CASTQTGESNTGELFF
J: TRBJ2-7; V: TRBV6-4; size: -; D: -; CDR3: CASRSGRALSYEQYF
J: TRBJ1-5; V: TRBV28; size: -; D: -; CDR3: CASSFIGVPGNQPQHF
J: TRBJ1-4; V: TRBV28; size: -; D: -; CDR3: CASSFRTTNEKLFF